The clone carrying this T cell receptor (beta chain) occurred a few times. What it binds is unknown. The sample originates from a study of T cells in Graves' hyperthyroidism and ophthalmopathy. RNA transcripts provided the source from which TCR beta CDR3 regions were amplified. The HTBI primer set served for first-round RT-PCR of the TCR CDR3. TCRdb reprocessed the multiplex PCR reads via MiXCR and lists one record per CDR3 protein. The sample includes about 740,000 distinct CDR3 sequences, less than 15% of them seen just once. Participants, patients aged 18 to 65, had newly diagnosed hyperthyroidism with a duration under 2 months. Study results and caveats: Before onset, by a median of approximately 6.8 months, the model predicted ophthalmopathy. Also found in blood were most expanded thyroid clonotypes above 0.001. A model using 13 V-J features told ophthalmopathy apart from stable hyperthyroidism.

The TCR originated in a woman under 30 with Graves' hyperthyroidism. The sample was blood.

This CDR3 is CASSSFPGPNNEQFF. The CDR3 bases are TGTGCCAGCAGCTCCTTTCCGGGACCCAACAATGAGCAGTTCTTC. The chain combines TRBV7-9 with TRBJ2-1; possibly TRBD1 or TRBD2 for D (5 bases each). The CDR3 consists of 15 residues. Germline assignment: CDR1 SEHNR and CDR2 FQNEAQ (reference sequence). Trimming took off 4 bases at V and 5 bases at J, with 15 bases between the two ends.